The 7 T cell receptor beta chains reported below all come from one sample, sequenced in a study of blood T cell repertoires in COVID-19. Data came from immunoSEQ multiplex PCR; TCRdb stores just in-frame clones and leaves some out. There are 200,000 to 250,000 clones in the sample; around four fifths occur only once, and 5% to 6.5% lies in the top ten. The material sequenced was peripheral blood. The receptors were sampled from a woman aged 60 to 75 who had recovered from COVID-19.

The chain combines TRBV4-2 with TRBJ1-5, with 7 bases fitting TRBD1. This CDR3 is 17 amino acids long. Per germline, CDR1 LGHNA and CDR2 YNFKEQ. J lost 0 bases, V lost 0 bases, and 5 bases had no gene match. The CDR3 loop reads CASSQEGTDYSNQPQHF. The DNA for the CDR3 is TGTGCCAGCAGCCAAGAGGGGACAGACTATAGCAATCAGCCCCAGCATTTT.

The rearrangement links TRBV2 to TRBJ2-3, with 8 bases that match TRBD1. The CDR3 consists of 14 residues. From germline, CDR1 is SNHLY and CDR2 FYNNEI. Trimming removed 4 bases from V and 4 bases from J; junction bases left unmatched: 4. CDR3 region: CASSGGTGSDTQYF. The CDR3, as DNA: TGTGCCAGCAGTGGAGGGACAGGATCAGATACGCAGTATTTT.

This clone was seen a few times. This chain's CDR3 is CASSEPSRRAQPQHF. DNA for the CDR3: TGTGCCAGCAGTGAGCCCAGTCGCAGGGCTCAGCCCCAGCATTTT. The chain combines TRBV6-4 with TRBJ1-5; perhaps TRBD1 as D (5 bases). With 3 bases removed from V and 6 bases from J, the gap between germline ends came to 15 bases. The CDR3 consists of 15 residues. Germline V gene data show CDR1 as MRHNA and CDR2 as SNTAGT.

The CDR3 nucleotides are TGCAGCGTTGAAAGGGGGGACAGGGCCGTCTATGGCTACACCTTC. It yields the protein CSVERGDRAVYGYTF. The chain carries TRBV29-1 and TRBJ1-2; 9 bases match TRBD1. The CDR3 covers 15 residues. The V and J ends lost 2 bases and 4 bases, in that order; junction bases with no gene match: 8. Germline V lookup: CDR1 SQVTM, CDR2 ANQGSEA.

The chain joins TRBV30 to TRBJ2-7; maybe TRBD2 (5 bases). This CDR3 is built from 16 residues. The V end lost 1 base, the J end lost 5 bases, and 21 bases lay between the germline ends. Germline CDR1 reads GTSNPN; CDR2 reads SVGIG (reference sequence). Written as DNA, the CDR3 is TGTGCCTGGAGTGCCCCGCTAATAGCGAGGATTCACGAGCAGTACTTC. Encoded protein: CAWSAPLIARIHEQYF.

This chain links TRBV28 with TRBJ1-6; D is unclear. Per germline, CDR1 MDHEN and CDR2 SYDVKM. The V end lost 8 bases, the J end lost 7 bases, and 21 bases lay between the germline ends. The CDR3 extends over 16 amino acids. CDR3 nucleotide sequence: TGTGCCAGCTCAGTTATAAACCCGGGTGGGAATTCACCCCTCCACTTT. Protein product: CASSVINPGGNSPLHF.

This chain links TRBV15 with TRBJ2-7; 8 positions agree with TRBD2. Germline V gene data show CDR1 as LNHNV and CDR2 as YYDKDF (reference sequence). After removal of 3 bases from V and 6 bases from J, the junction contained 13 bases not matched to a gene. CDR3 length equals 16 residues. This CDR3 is CATSSRLAGRHPEQYF. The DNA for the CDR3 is TGTGCCACCAGCAGTAGATTAGCGGGGAGGCACCCCGAGCAGTACTTC. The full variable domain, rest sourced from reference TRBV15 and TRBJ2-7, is DAMVIQNPRYQVTQFGKPVTLSCSQTLNHNVMYWYQQKSSQAPKLLFHYYDKDFNNEADTPDNFQSRRPNTSFCFLDIRSPGLGDTAMYLCATSSRLAGRHPEQYFGPGTRLTVT.